Below, 29 T cell receptor beta chains from the same sample are listed, as sequenced in a study of T cell repertoires in cytomegalovirus infection. TCRdb re-called the reads through MiXCR, storing one row per CDR3 protein. The sample includes some 590,000 distinct CDR3 sequences, under 45% of them seen just once. Which antigens these TCRs recognize remains unknown. The source material was cultured PBMCs, sampled from culture after CMV antigen stimulation. The receptors here all came from a human donor in good health (CMV status not recorded). Some clones in this sample may be carry-over from other donors' samples.

In DNA form, the CDR3 reads TGTGCCAGCAGCATTAATTGGGGGCCCCAAGAGACCCAGTACTTC. It yields the protein CASSINWGPQETQYF. The V call is TRBV7-6, the J call TRBJ2-5, with a tentative D call TRBD1 (6 bases). Trimming stripped 5 bases from V and 1 base from J, with 14 bases between. CDR1 and CDR2 (germline): SGHVS, FNYEAQ. The CDR3 extends over 15 amino acids.

The chain links TRBV7-2 to TRBJ2-5; D is unresolved. Trimming shortened V by 1 base and J by 2 bases, and 5 bases separated the two germline ends. CDR3 length: 13 residues. Germline loops: CDR1 SGHTA, CDR2 FQGNSA. The CDR3 DNA reads TGTGCCAGCAGCTTAGATGGACAAGAGACCCAGTACTTC. Residues: CASSLDGQETQYF.

This clonotype has more than one count but fewer than ten. V is TRBV7-2 and J is TRBJ2-1; TRBD1 aligns across 8 bases. The CDR3 is 15 amino acids. V shed 5 bases, J shed 5 bases, and the junction held 8 bases outside the gene matches. Germline CDR1 is SGHTA and CDR2 is FQGNSA. The CDR3 loop reads CASSPRTGYHNEQFF. The CDR3 DNA reads as TGTGCCAGCAGCCCCCGGACAGGGTACCACAATGAGCAGTTCTTC.

This clonotype was recorded at least ten times. The chain uses TRBV7-2 and TRBJ2-5, with 8 bases that match TRBD2. The CDR3 extends over 15 amino acids. V shed 2 bases and J 2 bases; nucleotides not matched to a gene: 4. Per the germline V gene, CDR1 is SGHTA and CDR2 is FQGNSA. CDR3 protein: CASSLNRGGQETQYF. The CDR3 nucleotides are TGTGCCAGCAGCTTAAATCGGGGGGGGCAAGAGACCCAGTACTTC.

The chain is built from TRBV6-1 and TRBJ1-5; TRBD1 agrees at 8 bases. Germline V CDR1 and CDR2: MNHNS, SASEGT. CDR3 length equals 16 residues. After removal of 6 bases from V and 1 base from J, the junction contained 8 bases not matched to a gene. CDR3 amino acids: CASRRQGAGSNQPQHF. The CDR3 DNA sequence: TGTGCCAGCAGGCGTCAGGGGGCTGGGAGCAATCAGCCCCAGCATTTT.

The V gene is TRBV5-6, the J gene TRBJ1-3; D might be TRBD1 (6 bases). Germline CDR1 and CDR2: SGHDT and YYEEEE. Trimming left V 0 bases short and J 4 bases short, with 8 bases between. The CDR3 has 14 amino acids. As DNA, the CDR3 is TGTGCCAGCAGCTTGGTGGACAGAGGAAACACCATATATTTT. Translation gives CASSLVDRGNTIYF.

The rearrangement joins TRBV4-2 to TRBJ2-1; TRBD1 matches 8 bases. Per germline, CDR1 LGHNA and CDR2 YNFKEQ. The CDR3 runs 14 residues. J was trimmed by 8 bases and V by 1 base; bases with no gene match: 4. This CDR3 reads CASSQGQGAHEQFF. As DNA, the CDR3 is TGTGCCAGCAGCCAAGGGCAGGGGGCGCATGAGCAGTTCTTC.

This clonotype was counted many times. The CDR3 coding sequence is TGTGCCAGCAGCATCGACAGGGGGCGGCAAGAGACCCAGTACTTC. This codes for CASSIDRGRQETQYF. This sequence joins TRBV7-2 and TRBJ2-5; 10 nucleotides agree with TRBD1. CDR1 SGHTA and CDR2 FQGNSA come from the germline V gene. The CDR3 totals 15 residues. The trim removed 5 bases at V and 2 bases at J, leaving 5 bases unmatched.

V and J are TRBV6-2 or TRBV6-3 and TRBJ1-1, with a possible D match to TRBD1 (6 bases). Germline V gene sequence: CDR1 MNHEY, CDR2 SVGEGT. Trimming removed 2 bases from V and 5 bases from J, with 12 bases in between. This CDR3 comprises 14 residues. CDR3 in DNA: TGTGCCAGCAGTTACAGAGGAAGGGGGACTGAAGCTTTCTTT. It is translated as CASSYRGRGTEAFF.

This clonotype occurred a few times. The V gene is TRBV12-3 or TRBV12-4, the J gene TRBJ2-7; 7 nucleotides line up with TRBD2. J gave up 6 bases and V 6 bases, and 14 bases lay outside the gene matches. The CDR3 sequence is 15 residues long. The CDR3 region is CASSSRGGGVIEQYF. CDR3 DNA: TGTGCCAGCAGCTCCCGTGGGGGGGGGGTGATCGAGCAGTACTTC.

This clonotype has a handful of counts. The chain is built from TRBV5-6 and TRBJ2-3; 7 bases fit TRBD2. V lost 0 bases and J lost 2; bases outside the gene matches: 6. There are 16 residues in the CDR3. Per germline, CDR1 SGHDT and CDR2 YYEEEE. CDR3 sequence: CASSLAWREHTDTQYF. The CDR3 DNA reads TGTGCCAGCAGCTTGGCCTGGCGGGAGCACACAGATACGCAGTATTTT.

This clonotype was observed a handful of times. V and J are TRBV27 and TRBJ2-3; TRBD2 agrees at 11 bases. Germline V gene sequence: CDR1 MNHEY, CDR2 SMNVEV (reference sequence). This CDR3 is built from 15 residues. V lost 5 bases and J lost 9; bases outside the gene matches: 10. CDR3 amino acids: CASSGLAGGRGTQYF. The CDR3 DNA follows: TGTGCCAGCAGTGGTCTAGCGGGGGGCCGCGGGACGCAGTATTTT.

The J gene is TRBJ1-3, the V gene TRBV7-2, with D perhaps TRBD1 (6 bases). Germline-derived CDR1 and CDR2 are SGHTA and FQGNSA. The ends were cut back, 5 bases at V and 2 bases at J, with 22 bases in the middle. CDR3 length equals 18 residues. DNA for the CDR3: TGTGCCAGCAGCCCGGGGGGCGGGGGACCTCTTGCTGGAAACACCATATATTTT. Amino acid sequence: CASSPGGGGPLAGNTIYF.

This clonotype has more than one count but fewer than ten. The V gene is TRBV19, the J gene TRBJ2-1; D gene uncertain. The CDR3 length is 11 residues. Between the trimmed V and J ends, which lost 3 bases and 6 bases, there was a span of 3 bases. Germline V gene lookup returns CDR1 LNHDA and CDR2 SQIVND (reference sequence). This CDR3 is CASSMGNEQFF. CDR3 DNA: TGTGCCAGTAGTATGGGCAATGAGCAGTTCTTC.

The rearrangement links TRBV7-8 to TRBJ2-5; 9 bases match TRBD2. From germline, CDR1 is SGHVS and CDR2 FQNEAQ. V shed 7 bases and J 3 bases; nucleotides not matched to a gene: 15. The CDR3 spans 17 residues. The CDR3 is CASTPHLTSGPEETQYF. CDR3 bases: TGTGCCAGCACCCCACACCTCACTAGCGGGCCGGAAGAGACCCAGTACTTC.

This clonotype appeared a few times. The chain joins TRBV7-6 to TRBJ2-3; D remains ambiguous. The ends were cut back, 3 bases at V and 6 bases at J, with 10 bases in the middle. The CDR3 is 13 residues long. Germline V gene lookup returns CDR1 SGHVS and CDR2 FNYEAQ. The CDR3 nucleotides are TGTGCCAGCAGCTTTTCCTCCTTGGATACGCAGTATTTT. Its protein is CASSFSSLDTQYF.

J is TRBJ2-7 and V is TRBV7-9; a possible D gene is TRBD2 (5 bases). V gave up 4 bases and J gave up 2 bases, with 15 bases separating them. Germline V gives CDR1 SEHNR, CDR2 FQNEAQ (reference sequence). The CDR3 spans 15 residues. The CDR3 sequence is CASSSPPRGTYEQYF. Written as DNA, the CDR3 is TGTGCCAGCAGCTCCCCCCCACGGGGAACCTACGAGCAGTACTTC.

This chain connects TRBV6-5 to TRBJ1-1; D might be TRBD1 (5 bases). Germline values: CDR1 MNHEY, CDR2 SVGAGI. V lost 10 bases to trimming and J lost 5 bases, with 17 bases between them. The CDR3 sequence is 13 residues long. CDR3 sequence: CATRPGFGTEAFF. CDR3 DNA: TGTGCCACCCGCCCAGGGTTCGGTACTGAAGCTTTCTTT.

V gene TRBV6-8 combines with J gene TRBJ2-1, with 8 bases lining up with TRBD2. In germline, CDR1 is MNHGY, CDR2 SAAAGT. The CDR3 sequence is 16 residues long. V trimming: 0 bases; J trimming: 8 bases; junction bases outside the gene matches: 9. CDR3 sequence reads: CASSYSARGGRDEQFF. As DNA, the CDR3 is TGTGCCAGCAGTTACTCGGCTCGGGGGGGGAGGGATGAGCAGTTCTTC.

The chain is built from TRBV5-4 and TRBJ2-7; possible D gene TRBD2, 5 bases. There are 14 residues in the CDR3. The germline V and J ends were trimmed by 4 bases and 5 bases, with 16 bases remaining between them. CDR1 is SGHNT, CDR2 YYREEE, per germline (reference sequence). This chain's CDR3 is CASSLVGPGNEQYF. CDR3 sequence (DNA): TGTGCCAGCAGCCTCGTTGGTCCCGGGAACGAGCAGTACTTC.

There are many counts of this clonotype. The V gene is TRBV7-2, the J gene TRBJ2-7, with 8 nucleotides matching TRBD2. The germline V gene has CDR1 SGHTA and CDR2 FQGNSA. With 3 bases clipped from V and 4 bases from J, the junction kept 5 bases outside the gene matches. The CDR3 is 14 residues long. CDR3 amino acids: CASSFGGGLYEQYF. CDR3 DNA: TGTGCCAGCAGCTTTGGCGGGGGGTTGTACGAGCAGTACTTC.

This clonotype was seen a handful of times. J is TRBJ1-1 and V is TRBV12-5, with D unresolved. V was trimmed by 0 bases and J by 1 base, leaving 15 bases between them. The germline gives CDR1 LGHNT, CDR2 FRNRAP. The CDR3 contains 17 residues. CDR3 sequence (DNA): TGTGCTAGTGGTTTGGTCGTCCATGTAAGGAGGAACACTGAAGCTTTCTTT. Protein product: CASGLVVHVRRNTEAFF.

The V call is TRBV2, the J call TRBJ1-1, with 8 bases fitting TRBD1. CDR3 length: 15 residues. CDR1 is SNHLY, CDR2 FYNNEI, per germline. Trimming took 5 bases from V and 4 from J; bases not matched to a gene: 9. CDR3 amino acids: CASSPRTGRATEAFF. CDR3 nucleotides: TGTGCCAGCAGTCCCCGGACAGGGAGGGCCACTGAAGCTTTCTTT.

J is TRBJ2-6 and V is TRBV19; D assignment may be TRBD1 or TRBD2 (5 bases each). The germline V and J ends were trimmed by 4 bases and 0 bases, with 13 bases remaining between them. Looked up from germline, CDR1 is LNHDA and CDR2 is SQIVND (reference sequence). The CDR3 has 17 residues. CDR3 loop: CASSTGPIISGANVLTF. The CDR3 DNA reads as TGTGCCAGTAGTACGGGACCCATTATCTCTGGGGCCAACGTCCTGACTTTC.

This clonotype was seen ten or more times. V usage is TRBV7-2 and J usage is TRBJ2-5; the D gene is possibly TRBD1 (5 bases). The CDR3 spans 13 residues. Germline V lookup: CDR1 SGHTA, CDR2 FQGNSA. V lost 2 bases, J lost 4 bases, and 8 bases lay in between. In DNA form, the CDR3 reads TGTGCCAGCAGCTTAAGGGGTAGAGAGACCCAGTACTTC. Amino acids: CASSLRGRETQYF.

The chain carries TRBV6-2 or TRBV6-3 and TRBJ2-5, with D possibly matching TRBD1 (6 bases). This CDR3 has 15 amino acids. Germline values: CDR1 MNHEY, CDR2 SVGEGT. Trimming cost V 2 bases and J 5 bases, with 15 bases left between them. The chain's CDR3 is CASSYPHQGTETQYF. For the CDR3, the DNA is TGTGCCAGCAGTTACCCACACCAGGGGACGGAGACCCAGTACTTC.

The gene calls are TRBV3-1 and TRBJ2-3, with 13 nucleotides matching TRBD2. V shed 3 bases, J shed 6 bases, and the junction held 9 bases outside the gene matches. The CDR3 covers 17 residues. Germline V gives CDR1 LGHDT, CDR2 YNNKEL (reference sequence). CDR3 sequence (DNA): TGTGCCAGCAGCCACGATAGTGGGACTAGCGGGGTTGATACGCAGTATTTT. This gives the protein CASSHDSGTSGVDTQYF.

This rearrangement joins TRBV12-3 or TRBV12-4 to TRBJ2-6; D ambiguous. The CDR3 loop spans 18 amino acids. Trimming stripped 7 bases from V and 0 bases from J, with 19 bases between. The CDR3, as DNA: TGTGCCAGCACCCTTGGGGTGTCGCACATCTCTGGGGCCAACGTCCTGACTTTC. Translated: CASTLGVSHISGANVLTF.

This clonotype was observed a few times. The J gene is TRBJ2-1, the V gene TRBV7-8; 8 bases agree with TRBD2. The CDR3 is made up of 20 amino acids. The germline gives CDR1 SGHVS, CDR2 FQNEAQ. Trimming cost V 5 bases and J 6 bases; bases outside gene matches: 24. The DNA of the CDR3 is TGTGCCAGCAGCCACCCCGACCCTCGCGGGGGGCGTCCTCAAGGCAATGAGCAGTTCTTC. Its translation: CASSHPDPRGGRPQGNEQFF.